This entry is about one T cell receptor (beta chain). Sequenced by immunoSEQ multiplex PCR; TCRdb stores in-frame clones only, minus some. The sample includes over 150,000 clones, roughly 94% of them seen just once. These data originate in a study of control samples from healthy donors and cancer patients. J was trimmed by 0 bases and V by 3 bases; bases with no gene match: 7. The length of the CDR3 is 19 residues. Per germline, CDR1 SGDLS and CDR2 YYNGEE. The TCR originated in a woman aged 18-30 years in good health. The J gene is TRBJ2-1, the V gene TRBV9; 15 positions agree with TRBD2. The specimen was blood. Here the CDR3 DNA reads TGTGCCAGCAGCGGACGGACTAGCGGGAGGGAGAGCTCCTACAATGAGCAGTTCTTC. Amino acid sequence: CASSGRTSGRESSYNEQFF.